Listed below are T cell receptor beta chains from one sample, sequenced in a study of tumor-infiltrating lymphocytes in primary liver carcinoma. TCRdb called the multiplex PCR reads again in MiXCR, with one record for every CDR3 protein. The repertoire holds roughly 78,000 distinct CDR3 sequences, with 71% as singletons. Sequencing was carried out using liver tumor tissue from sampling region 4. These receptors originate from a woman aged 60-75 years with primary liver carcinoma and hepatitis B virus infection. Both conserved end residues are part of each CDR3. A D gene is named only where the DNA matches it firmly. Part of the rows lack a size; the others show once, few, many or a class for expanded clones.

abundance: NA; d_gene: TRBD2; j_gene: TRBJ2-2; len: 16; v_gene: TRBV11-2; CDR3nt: TGTGCCAGCAGTTTCCGACTAGCGGGAGGTGCGGGGGAGCCGTTTTTT; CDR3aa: CASSFRLAGGAGEPFF
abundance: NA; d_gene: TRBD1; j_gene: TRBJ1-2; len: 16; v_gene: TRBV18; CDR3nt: TGTACCAGCTCACCAAGGTTCGGGACAGATATTTATGGCTACACCTTC; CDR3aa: CTSSPRFGTDIYGYTF
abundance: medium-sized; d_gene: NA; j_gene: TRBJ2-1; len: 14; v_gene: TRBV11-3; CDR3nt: TGTGCCAGCAGCTTAGATAACCAAGGAGTGGAGCAGTTCTTC; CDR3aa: CASSLDNQGVEQFF
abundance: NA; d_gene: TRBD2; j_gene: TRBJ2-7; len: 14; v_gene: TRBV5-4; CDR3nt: TGTGCCAGCAGCTTGGGTCTAGCGGGCTATGAGGAGTACTTC; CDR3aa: CASSLGLAGYEEYF
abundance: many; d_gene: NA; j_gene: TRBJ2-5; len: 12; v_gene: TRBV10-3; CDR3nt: TGTGCCATCAGTGGAGGGGGAGAGACCCAGTACTTC; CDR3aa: CAISGGGETQYF
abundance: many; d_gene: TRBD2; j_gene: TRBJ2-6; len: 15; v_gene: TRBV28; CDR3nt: TGTGCCAGCAGACCAGCGGGGGTTGGGGCCAACGTCCTGACTTTC; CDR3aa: CASRPAGVGANVLTF
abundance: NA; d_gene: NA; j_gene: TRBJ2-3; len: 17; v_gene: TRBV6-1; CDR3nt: TGTGTCAGCAGGGAACGTACCAGCGGAGACAGCACAGATACACAGTATTTT; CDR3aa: CVSRERTSGDSTDTQYF
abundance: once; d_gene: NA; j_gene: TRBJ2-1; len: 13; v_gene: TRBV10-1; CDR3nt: TGCGCCAGCGGATCGAGCTCCTACAATGAGCTGTTCTTC; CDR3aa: CASGSSSYNELFF
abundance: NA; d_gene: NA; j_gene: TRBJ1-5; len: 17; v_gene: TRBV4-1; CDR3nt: TGCGCCAGCAGTCGCACCACGGGGGGGAATTGCAATCAGCCCCAGCATTTC; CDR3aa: CASSRTTGGNCNQPQHF
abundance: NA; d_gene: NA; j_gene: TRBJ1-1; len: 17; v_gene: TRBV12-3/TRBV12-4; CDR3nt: TGTGCCAACAGTTTAATGGGAGGGGCCATTGGGAACACTGAAGCTTTCTTT; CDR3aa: CANSLMGGAIGNTEAFF
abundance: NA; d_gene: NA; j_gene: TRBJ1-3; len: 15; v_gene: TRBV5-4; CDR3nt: TGTGCCAGCAGCTCGGCCGGGGCGTCTGGAAACACCATATATTTT; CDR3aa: CASSSAGASGNTIYF
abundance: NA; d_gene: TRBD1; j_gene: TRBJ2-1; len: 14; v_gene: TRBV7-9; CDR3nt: TGTGCCAGCAGCTTAGGTGACAGGGGCGATAAGCAGTTCTTC; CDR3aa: CASSLGDRGDKQFF
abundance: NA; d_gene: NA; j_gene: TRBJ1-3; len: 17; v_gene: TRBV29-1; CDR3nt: TGTAGCGTTGGGGGCCATTCGAGTCACGGGGCTGGAAACACCATATATTTT; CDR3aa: CSVGGHSSHGAGNTIYF
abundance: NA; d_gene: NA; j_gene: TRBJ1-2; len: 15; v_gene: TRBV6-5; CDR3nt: TGTGCCAGCTGTTATCAAGAGGGGCGGGTCGGTGGCTACACCTTC; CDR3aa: CASCYQEGRVGGYTF
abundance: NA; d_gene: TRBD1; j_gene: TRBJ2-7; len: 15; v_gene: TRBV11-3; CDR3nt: TGTACCAGCAGCCCCGGGACAGGGGGCGACTACGGGCAGAACTTC; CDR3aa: CTSSPGTGGDYGQNF
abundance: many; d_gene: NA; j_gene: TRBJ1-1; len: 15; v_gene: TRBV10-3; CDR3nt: TGTGCCATCAGTGAGTCTTTTTCGATGGACACTGAAGCTTTCTTT; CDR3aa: CAISESFSMDTEAFF
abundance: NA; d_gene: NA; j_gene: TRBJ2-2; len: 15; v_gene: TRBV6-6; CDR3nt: TGTGCCAACCTCGGGTCCAGCAGGTTAACCGGGGAGCTGTTTTTT; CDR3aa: CANLGSSRLTGELFF
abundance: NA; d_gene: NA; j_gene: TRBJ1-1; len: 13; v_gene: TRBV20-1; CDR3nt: TGCAGTGCTAGAGAAAGGGGTTACACTGAAGCTTTCTTT; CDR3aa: CSARERGYTEAFF
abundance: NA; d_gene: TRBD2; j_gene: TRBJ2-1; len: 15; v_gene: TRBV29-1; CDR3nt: TGCAGCGTTTCGACTAGCGGGAGGGTAAACGATGAGCAGTTCTTC; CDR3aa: CSVSTSGRVNDEQFF
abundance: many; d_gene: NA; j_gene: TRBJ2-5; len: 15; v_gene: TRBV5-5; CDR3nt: TGTGCCAGCAGCTTGGGGGCTACGGGGCGAGAGACCCAGTACTTC; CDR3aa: CASSLGATGRETQYF
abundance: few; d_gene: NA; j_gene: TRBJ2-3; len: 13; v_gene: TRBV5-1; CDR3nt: TGCGCCAGCAGCTTGGAAAGTGGGGATACGCAGTATTTT; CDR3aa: CASSLESGDTQYF
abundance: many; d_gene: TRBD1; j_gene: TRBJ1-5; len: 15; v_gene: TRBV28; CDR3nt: TGTGCCAGCGTTGGGGCAGGGGGCTTCAATCAGCCCCAGCATTTT; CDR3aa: CASVGAGGFNQPQHF
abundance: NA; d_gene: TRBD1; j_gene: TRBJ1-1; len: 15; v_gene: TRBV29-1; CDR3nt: TGCAGCGTACCCGGTACAGGGGGCATTTGGACTGAAGCTTTCTTT; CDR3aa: CSVPGTGGIWTEAFF
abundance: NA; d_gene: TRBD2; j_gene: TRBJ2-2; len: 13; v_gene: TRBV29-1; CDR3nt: TGCAGCTTTACGGGGCACTCGGGAGGGGAGTTGTTTTTT; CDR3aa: CSFTGHSGGELFF
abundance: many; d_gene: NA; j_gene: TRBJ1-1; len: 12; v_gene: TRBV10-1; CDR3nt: NA; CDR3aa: CASSSSSYEAFF
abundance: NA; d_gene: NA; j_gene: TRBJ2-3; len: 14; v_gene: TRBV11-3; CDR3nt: TGTGTCAGCAACTTCAGGATTAGCACAGATACGCAGTATTTT; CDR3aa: CVSNFRISTDTQYF
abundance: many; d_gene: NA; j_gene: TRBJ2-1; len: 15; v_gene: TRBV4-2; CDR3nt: TGTGCCAGCAGCCTCCCGACGGCGGACTACAATGAGCAGTTCTTC; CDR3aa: CASSLPTADYNEQFF
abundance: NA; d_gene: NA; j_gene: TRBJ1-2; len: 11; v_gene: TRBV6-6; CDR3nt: TGTACCAGCAGTTGGGATAGGGGCTACACCTTC; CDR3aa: CTSSWDRGYTF
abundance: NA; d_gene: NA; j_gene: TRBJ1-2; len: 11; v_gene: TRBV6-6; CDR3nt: TGTGCCAGCAGTTATCAGACTGGCTGCACCTTC; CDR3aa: CASSYQTGCTF
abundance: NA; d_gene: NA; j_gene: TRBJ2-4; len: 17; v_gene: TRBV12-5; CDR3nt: TGTGCCAGCGGTTTGGTACTGGGGGGCTCGACCAAAAACATTCAGTACTTC; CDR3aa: CASGLVLGGSTKNIQYF
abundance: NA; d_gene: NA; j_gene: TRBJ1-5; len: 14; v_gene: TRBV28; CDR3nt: TGTGCCGGCAGAAGGGGACGTATCAATCAGCCCCAGCATTTT; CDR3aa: CAGRRGRINQPQHF
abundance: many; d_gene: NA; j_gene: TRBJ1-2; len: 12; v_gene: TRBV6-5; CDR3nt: TGTGCCAGCAGCAAAGGGCACTATGGCTACACCTTC; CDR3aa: CASSKGHYGYTF
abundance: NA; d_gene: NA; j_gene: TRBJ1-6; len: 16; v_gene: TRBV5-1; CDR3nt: TGCGCCGGCAGCTTAGGAGGGACTATCCAAGATAAGGCCCTCCACTTT; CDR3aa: CAGSLGGTIQDKALHF
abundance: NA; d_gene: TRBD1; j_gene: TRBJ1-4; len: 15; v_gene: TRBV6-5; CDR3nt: TGTGCCAGCAGTTATGCCGGGACAGAGTCTGAAAAACTGTTTTTT; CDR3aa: CASSYAGTESEKLFF
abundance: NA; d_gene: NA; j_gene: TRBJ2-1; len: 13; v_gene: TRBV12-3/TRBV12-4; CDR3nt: TGTGCCAACAGTTTAGCGAGTGACATGGAGCAGTTCTTC; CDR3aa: CANSLASDMEQFF
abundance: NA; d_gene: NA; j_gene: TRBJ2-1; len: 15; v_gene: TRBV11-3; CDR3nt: TGTGTCTGCAACTTGGCAGCGGCTGCCCGGGGTGAGCAGTTCTTC; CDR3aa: CVCNLAAAARGEQFF
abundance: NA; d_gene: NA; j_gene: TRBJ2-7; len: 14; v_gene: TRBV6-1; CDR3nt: TGTGCTAGCAGTGAAGCTTTTGAGGGGTACGAGCAGTGCTTC; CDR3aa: CASSEAFEGYEQCF
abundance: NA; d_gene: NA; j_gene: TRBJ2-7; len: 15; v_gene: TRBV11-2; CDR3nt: TGTGCCAGCACCCCCGTCCCACCAGGTATCTACGAGCAGTACTTC; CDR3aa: CASTPVPPGIYEQYF